The present T cell receptor beta chain was sequenced within a study of spatial heterogeneity in lung cancer. As for the study in general: A strong correlation was found between TCR transcript counts in tumor regions and a T cell module score derived from matched bulk RNA-seq. Findings of the study overall: Counts of expanded alpha and beta TCRs within tumors tracked the tumor nonsynonymous mutation count.

TCRdb reanalysed the 5' RACE reads using MiXCR and keeps one entry per CDR3 protein. The data show around 18,000 distinct CDR3 sequences, around 6% seen once. This clonotype has at least ten counts. What it binds is unknown. As to time point: sample taken at primary tumor resection. From tumor, nontumor lung or frozen PBMC, whole RNA was taken unsorted for sequencing. CDR1 is LNHDA and CDR2 is SQIVND in the germline V gene (reference sequence). V was trimmed by 3 bases and J by 0 bases, leaving 12 bases between them. The CDR3 length is 15 residues. The chain recombines TRBV19 with TRBJ2-7; tentatively, D is TRBD2 (6 bases). This sample comprised lung tumor tissue, obtained at surgery. The TCR sequence derives from a female donor with early-stage non-small cell lung cancer. The CDR3 here is CASSMGLADSYEQYF. In nucleotides, the CDR3 is TGTGCCAGTAGTATGGGGTTAGCGGACTCCTACGAGCAGTACTTC.